In this sample, the clone carrying this TCR beta chain turned up many times. Libraries of TCR beta came from iRepertoire HTBI primers plus Arm-PCR of CDR3 regions. TCRdb re-called the multiplex PCR reads with MiXCR, one entry per CDR3 protein. The repertoire holds under 800,000 distinct CDR3 sequences, with about 15% as singletons. Specified time point: newly diagnosed GD, antithyroid drugs for less than 3 months. Making the TCR library involved RNA that had been extracted from PBMCs. This sample is drawn from a study of regulatory T cells in long-lasting Graves disease. V was pared by 7 bases and J by 2 bases, with 9 bases between. Germline lookup yields CDR1 MDHEN and CDR2 SYDVKM. The CDR3 runs to 12 residues. Separately, the same data were catalogued under a study of T cells in Graves' hyperthyroidism and ophthalmopathy. As that report states: Most clonotypes that expanded in the thyroid above 0.001 also showed up in blood.

Source: peripheral blood mononuclear cells (PBMCs), taken at new diagnosis, from a patient treated with antithyroid drugs. The chain combines TRBV28 with TRBJ2-7, with D perhaps matching TRBD2 (6 bases). The TCR originated in a woman aged 25-40 years with Graves disease. The CDR3 DNA sequence: TGTGCCAGCAACGAGCGGGCCTACGAGCAGTACTTC. Translating gives CASNERAYEQYF.